These 29 T cell receptor beta chains were all obtained from the same sample, sequenced in a study of blood T cell repertoires in COVID-19. Using immunoSEQ multiplex PCR, the repertoire was profiled, and TCRdb retains in-frame clones only, with some absent. Found here are about 35,000 clones, around 87% of them singletons; the top ten hold roughly 44%. The sequenced sample consisted of peripheral blood. These receptors came from a human donor in a cohort sampled during active COVID-19.

The gene calls are TRBV24-1 and TRBJ2-1; 9 bases line up with TRBD2. The length of the CDR3 is 14 residues. Germline V lookup: CDR1 KGHDR, CDR2 SFDVKD. V lost 4 bases and J lost 7; bases outside the gene matches: 4. CDR3 residues: CATSEGRGGNEQFF. The CDR3 bases are TGTGCCACCAGTGAGGGGCGGGGGGGGAATGAGCAGTTCTTC.

The V gene is TRBV4-2, the J gene TRBJ1-5; 9 positions match TRBD1. CDR1 is LGHNA, CDR2 YNFKEQ, per germline. V shed 1 base and J 3 bases; nucleotides not matched to a gene: 13. This CDR3 has 19 residues. CDR3 sequence (DNA): TGTGCCAGCAGCCAAGTCTATATGGCGGGACAGGGAGACAATCAGCCCCAGCATTTT. Encoded protein: CASSQVYMAGQGDNQPQHF.

This clone has only a few counts. The chain carries TRBV20-1 and TRBJ1-1; D call uncertain. Trimming took off 1 base at V and 11 bases at J, with 5 bases between the two ends. This CDR3 has 9 amino acids. CDR1 DFQATT and CDR2 SNEGSKA come from the germline V gene (reference sequence). This chain's CDR3 is CSARGTAFF. CDR3 in DNA: TGCAGTGCTAGAGGGACTGCTTTCTTT.

The CDR3 nucleotides are TGTGCCAGCAGTACGACAGGGGAAGAGACCCAGTACTTC. As protein: CASSTTGEETQYF. The genes are TRBV12-3 or TRBV12-4 and TRBJ2-5, with 8 bases identical to TRBD1. The ends lost 5 bases at V and 3 bases at J; junction bases unmatched: 2. This CDR3 comprises 13 residues.

The chain employs TRBV9 and TRBJ2-3, with 13 bases that match TRBD2. V was pared by 1 base and J by 5 bases, with 10 bases of the junction left unmatched. The germline gives CDR1 SGDLS, CDR2 YYNGEE. The CDR3 covers 18 residues. The CDR3 here is CASSVSTTSGGAIDTQYF. The CDR3 DNA reads as TGTGCCAGCAGCGTATCCACCACTAGCGGGGGGGCTATAGATACGCAGTATTTT.

This clone was picked up one time. The rearrangement joins TRBV10-3 to TRBJ2-2; 12 nucleotides align to TRBD1. Germline-derived CDR1 and CDR2 are ENHRY and SYGVKD. V dropped 6 bases and J dropped 6; count of bases not matched to a gene: 14. The CDR3 totals 18 residues. The CDR3 DNA follows: TGTGCCATCAGCGCCGCCGGGACAGGGGGCTCGGTTTCCGGGGAGCTGTTTTTT. Its protein product is CAISAAGTGGSVSGELFF.

This chain uses TRBV10-3 with TRBJ2-5; D unresolved. The length of the CDR3 is 13 residues. V gave up 3 bases and J gave up 1 base, with 6 bases separating them. Germline V gene sequence: CDR1 ENHRY, CDR2 SYGVKD. The CDR3 sequence is CAISDTVQETQYF. The CDR3 nucleotides are TGTGCCATCAGTGATACAGTCCAAGAGACCCAGTACTTC.

This sequence joins TRBV6-6 and TRBJ1-5; 7 bases align to TRBD1. V was clipped by 2 bases and J by 3 bases; unmatched bases: 7. The CDR3 is made up of 16 amino acids. CDR1 is MNHNY and CDR2 is SVGAGI in the germline V gene (reference sequence). CDR3 sequence (DNA): TGTGCCAGCAGTTACCCACCAGGGGGTCCCAATCAGCCCCAGCATTTT. Protein sequence: CASSYPPGGPNQPQHF.

The rearrangement links TRBV19 to TRBJ2-7, with TRBD2 as a possible D gene (5 bases). Germline V gene data show CDR1 as LNHDA and CDR2 as SQIVND (reference sequence). Trimming pared 7 bases from V and 2 bases from J, leaving 15 bases between. The CDR3 consists of 14 residues. CDR3 in amino acids: CASMVAAGAYEQYF. The CDR3, as DNA: TGTGCCAGTATGGTTGCGGCCGGGGCCTACGAGCAGTACTTC.

The rearrangement joins TRBV15 to TRBJ2-3; maybe TRBD1 (6 bases). The germline V gene has CDR1 LNHNV and CDR2 YYDKDF (reference sequence). Trimming shortened V by 2 bases and J by 3 bases, and 6 bases separated the two germline ends. This CDR3 is built from 13 residues. The CDR3 coding sequence is TGTGCCACCAGCAGACAGGGGACAGATACGCAGTATTTT. Translation: CATSRQGTDTQYF.

This rearrangement joins TRBV5-1 to TRBJ2-5; 8 positions match TRBD1. The CDR3 loop spans 15 amino acids. V shed 0 bases, J shed 1 base, and the junction held 2 bases outside the gene matches. Germline V gives CDR1 SGHRS, CDR2 YFSETQ. CDR3 nucleotide sequence: TGCGCCAGCAGCTTGGCCGGGACAGGCCAAGAGACCCAGTACTTC. This gives the protein CASSLAGTGQETQYF.

The genes are TRBV6-1 and TRBJ1-2; TRBD1 matches at 7 bases. Germline V gene data show CDR1 as MNHNS and CDR2 as SASEGT. The J segment lost 0 bases and the V segment lost 0 bases, leaving 1 base of the junction unmatched. The CDR3 covers 15 residues. CDR3 sequence: CASSEAQGANYGYTF. The CDR3, as DNA: TGTGCCAGCAGTGAAGCCCAGGGGGCTAACTATGGCTACACCTTC.

The V and J genes are TRBV5-1 and TRBJ2-7; D is ambiguous. Deletions cut 0 bases from V and 2 bases from J, with 9 bases between. From germline, CDR1 is SGHRS and CDR2 YFSETQ. The CDR3 has 14 amino acids. Here the CDR3 reads CASSLDAGPYEQYF. The CDR3 bases are TGCGCCAGCAGCTTGGACGCCGGTCCCTACGAGCAGTACTTC.

The V call is TRBV19, the J call TRBJ1-2, with D uncertain. CDR1 LNHDA and CDR2 SQIVND come from the germline V gene (reference sequence). V lost 3 bases and J 0 bases, leaving 20 bases between the germline ends. CDR3 length: 18 residues. The DNA of the CDR3 is TGTGCCAGTAGTATTATTCGGCCAGGAGGAACGGCTAACTATGGCTACACCTTC. Translated: CASSIIRPGGTANYGYTF.

The chain carries TRBV5-1 and TRBJ2-7; 13 bases match TRBD2. This CDR3 has 17 residues. Losses at the gene ends were 3 bases for V and 0 bases for J; bases not matched to a gene: 6. The germline V gene has CDR1 SGHRS and CDR2 YFSETQ. CDR3 residues: CASSWTSGGRSSYEQYF. CDR3 nucleotides: TGCGCCAGCAGCTGGACTAGCGGGGGCCGAAGCTCCTACGAGCAGTACTTC.

The chain couples TRBV19 to TRBJ2-6; 8 nucleotides agree with TRBD1. Germline assignment: CDR1 LNHDA and CDR2 SQIVND (reference sequence). The V segment lost 7 bases and the J segment 0 bases; nucleotides outside the gene matches: 8. This CDR3 is 17 amino acids long. CDR3 in DNA: TGTGCCAGTAACCTCGGACAGGGAAGCTCTGGGGCCAACGTCCTGACTTTC. Translated: CASNLGQGSSGANVLTF.

The gene calls are TRBV5-6 and TRBJ2-1; D unclear. Trimming shortened V by 0 bases and J by 4 bases, and 5 bases separated the two germline ends. CDR3 length equals 13 residues. CDR1 is SGHDT, CDR2 YYEEEE, per germline. The CDR3 reads CASSLARYNEQFF. DNA for the CDR3: TGTGCCAGCAGCTTGGCGAGGTACAATGAGCAGTTCTTC.

CDR3 bases: TGTGCCACCAGTCGGGGGGGCAATGAGCAGTTCTTC. Protein sequence: CATSRGGNEQFF. J is TRBJ2-1 and V is TRBV24-1, with 8 bases fitting TRBD2. The V gene end was trimmed by 6 bases and the J gene end by 6 bases; junction bases not matched to a gene: 0. From germline, CDR1 is KGHDR and CDR2 SFDVKD. The CDR3 runs 12 residues.

This clone came up once. This chain links TRBV24-1 with TRBJ2-5; TRBD1 matches 8 bases. CDR3 size: 15 residues. Germline CDR1 reads KGHDR; CDR2 reads SFDVKD. J was trimmed by 5 bases and V by 5 bases; bases with no gene match: 9. The CDR3 sequence: CATSGPTGVRETQYF. In DNA form, the CDR3 reads TGTGCCACCAGTGGACCGACAGGGGTCCGGGAGACCCAGTACTTC.

This chain joins TRBV28 and TRBJ1-5; D unclear. CDR3 size: 14 residues. Trimming cost V 8 bases and J 1 base, with 12 bases left between them. Germline-derived CDR1 and CDR2 are MDHEN and SYDVKM. Here the CDR3 DNA reads TGTGCCAGCCGCCCGGGTGGGAGCAATCAGCCCCAGCATTTT. Its translation: CASRPGGSNQPQHF. Using reference TRBV28 and TRBJ1-5 for the parts outside the CDR3, the full variable domain is DVKVTQSSRYLVKRTGEKVFLECVQDMDHENMFWYRQDPGLGLRLIYFSYDVKMKEKGDIPEGYSVSREKKERFSLILESASTNQTSMYLCASRPGGSNQPQHFGDGTRLSIL.

The chain employs TRBV28 and TRBJ1-1; TRBD1 might be the D (6 bases). V was pared by 3 bases and J by 0 bases, with 11 bases between. Germline lookup yields CDR1 MDHEN and CDR2 SYDVKM. The CDR3 sequence is 15 residues long. The CDR3 coding sequence is TGTGCCAGCAGTTTTGGGCCAGGGGTGAACACTGAAGCTTTCTTT. This gives the protein CASSFGPGVNTEAFF.

V and J are TRBV14 and TRBJ1-2, with 7 positions matching TRBD1. The CDR3 spans 13 residues. The V and J ends lost 4 bases and 8 bases, in that order; junction bases with no gene match: 7. CDR1 is SGHDN and CDR2 is FVKESK in the germline V gene. DNA for the CDR3: TGTGCCAGCAGCCGGCGGACAGGCGACGGCTACACCTTC. Its protein is CASSRRTGDGYTF. Full variable domain (missing parts from reference TRBV14 and TRBJ1-2): EAGVTQFPSHSVIEKGQTVTLRCDPISGHDNLYWYRRVMGKEIKFLLHFVKESKQDESGMPNNRFLAERTGGTYSTLKVQPAELEDSGVYFCASSRRTGDGYTFGSGTRLTVV.

This clone appeared a few times. The rearrangement uses TRBV19 and TRBJ2-7; 9 bases are a match to TRBD1. Germline lookup yields CDR1 LNHDA and CDR2 SQIVND (reference sequence). CDR3 length: 13 residues. The ends lost 5 bases at V and 6 bases at J; junction bases unmatched: 5. CDR3 region: CASSSGTGLEQYF. The CDR3 DNA sequence: TGTGCCAGTAGTTCCGGGACAGGGCTCGAGCAGTACTTC.

The chain uses TRBV6-2 or TRBV6-3 and TRBJ2-7, with TRBD2 identical over 8 bases. V shed 6 bases, J shed 2 bases, and the junction held 6 bases outside the gene matches. In germline, CDR1 is MNHEY, CDR2 SVGEGT. The CDR3 is made up of 14 amino acids. CDR3 coding DNA: TGTGCCAGCAGCAACCCGGGGGGGCCCTACGAGCAGTACTTC. It codes for CASSNPGGPYEQYF.

This chain links TRBV7-2 with TRBJ2-3; 12 bases map to TRBD2. This CDR3 region has 16 residues. Germline CDR1 and CDR2: SGHTA and FQGNSA. V shed 8 bases, J shed 0 bases, and the junction held 6 bases outside the gene matches. The chain's CDR3 is CASGLAGGRSTDTQYF. CDR3 nucleotides: TGTGCCAGCGGGCTAGCGGGGGGGCGTAGCACAGATACGCAGTATTTT. The variable domain in full, completed from reference TRBV7-2 and TRBJ2-3, reads GAGVSQSPSNKVTEKGKDVELRCDPISGHTALYWYRQSLGQGLEFLIYFQGNSAPDKSGLPSDRFSAERTGGSVSTLTIQRTQQEDSAVYLCASGLAGGRSTDTQYFGPGTRLTVL.

The chain carries TRBV10-1 and TRBJ2-2, with 8 bases aligning to TRBD1. Unmatched junction bases numbered 8, after V lost 5 bases and J lost 6 bases. CDR1 and CDR2 from the germline V gene are WNHNN and SYGVQD (reference sequence). The CDR3 is 15 amino acids. The CDR3 region has the DNA TGCGCCAGCAGTTTGACAGGGACAGGTCCCGGGGAGCTGTTTTTT. This encodes CASSLTGTGPGELFF.

This chain uses TRBV5-1 with TRBJ2-5, with 10 bases aligning to TRBD2. The germline CDR1 and CDR2 sequences are SGHRS and YFSETQ. The CDR3 sequence is 15 residues long. V gave up 3 bases and J gave up 2 bases; unmatched junction bases: 4. CDR3 bases: TGCGCCAGCAGCTCGTTAGCGGGGGGACAAGAGACCCAGTACTTC. It is translated as CASSSLAGGQETQYF.

This clone came up a few times. The chain uses TRBV28 and TRBJ1-6; 9 bases are a match to TRBD1. Trimming cost V 4 bases and J 7 bases; bases outside gene matches: 8. The germline V gene encodes CDR1 MDHEN and CDR2 SYDVKM. The CDR3 is 16 amino acids. The CDR3 nucleotides are TGTGCCAGCAGTTCGCCGGGACAGGGAGACAATTCACCCCTCCACTTT. Translated, it gives CASSSPGQGDNSPLHF.

The rearrangement links TRBV4-1 to TRBJ2-5; D is perhaps TRBD2 (6 bases). This CDR3 has 17 amino acids. V gave up 1 base and J gave up 2 bases, with 17 bases separating them. From germline, CDR1 is MGHRA and CDR2 YSYEKL. The DNA of the CDR3 is TGCGCCAGCAGCCAAGTCGGGTCGCGGGGAACTCAAGAGACCCAGTACTTC. Its protein product is CASSQVGSRGTQETQYF.